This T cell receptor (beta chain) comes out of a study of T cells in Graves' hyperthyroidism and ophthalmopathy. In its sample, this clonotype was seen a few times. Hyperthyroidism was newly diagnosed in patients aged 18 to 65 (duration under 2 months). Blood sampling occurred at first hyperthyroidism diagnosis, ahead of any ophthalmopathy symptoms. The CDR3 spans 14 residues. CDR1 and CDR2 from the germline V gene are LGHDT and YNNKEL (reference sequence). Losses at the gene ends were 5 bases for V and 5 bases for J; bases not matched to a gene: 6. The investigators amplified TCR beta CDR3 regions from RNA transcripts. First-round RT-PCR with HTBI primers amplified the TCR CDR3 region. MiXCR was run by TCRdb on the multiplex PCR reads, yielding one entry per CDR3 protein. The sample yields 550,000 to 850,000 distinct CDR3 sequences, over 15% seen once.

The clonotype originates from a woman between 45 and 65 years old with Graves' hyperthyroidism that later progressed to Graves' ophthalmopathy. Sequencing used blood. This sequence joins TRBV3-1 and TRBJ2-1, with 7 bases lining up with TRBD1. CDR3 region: CASSLGQIHNEQFF. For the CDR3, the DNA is TGTGCCAGCAGCTTGGGACAGATACACAATGAGCAGTTCTTC.